The T cell receptor (beta chain) described here comes from a study of Ad26.COV2.S vaccination and SARS-CoV-2 variants. Study overall: Ad26.COV2.S, an intramuscular injection, was given once or twice 56 days apart.

Treatment indicated: about 20 received Ad26.COV2.S at low or high dose, single or two shots; several received placebo; per-sample allocation not given. Sampling was performed 63 days after the first vaccine or placebo injection. Sequencing used immunoSEQ multiplex PCR; TCRdb keeps in-frame clones, though not all of them. The sample has more than 350,000 clones; more than 80% are singletons. With 6 bases removed from V and 0 bases from J, the gap between germline ends came to 6 bases. CDR1 is SEHNR and CDR2 is FQNEAQ in the germline V gene (reference sequence). The CDR3 covers 12 residues. Findings and caveats of the study: Substantial response breadth was reportedly seen for spike-specific CD8+ and CD4+ T cells after vaccination. Assessments of TCR breadth and depth may have underestimated the total T cell responses.

In the case of this clone: What it binds is unknown.

This sequence joins TRBV7-9 and TRBJ2-7; D unresolved. Sequences were derived from peripheral blood, sampled in a trial of Ad26.COV2.S vaccine versus placebo. The receptor was isolated from a person aged 18-60 years who received the Ad26.COV2.S COVID-19 vaccine or a placebo. CDR3 in DNA: TGTGCCAGCAGGTCTAGCTCCTACGAGCAGTACTTC. Translated, it gives CASRSSSYEQYF.